The entry below gives a single T cell receptor beta chain sequence along with its context. This record comes from a study of blood T cell repertoires in COVID-19. Study context: Donors in the United States, Italy and Spain gave samples during acute or convalescent COVID-19.

Some clones are missing from TCRdb's copy, which holds only in-frame ones; the method was immunoSEQ multiplex PCR. Of about 65,000 clones listed, roughly nine tenths are singletons. The CDR3 has 14 residues. With 4 bases removed from V and 5 bases from J, the gap between germline ends came to 15 bases. Germline-derived CDR1 and CDR2 are SGHNT and YYREEE (reference sequence). This receptor was identified in a man in his sixties with acute or convalescent COVID-19. This chain uses TRBV5-4 with TRBJ1-1, with D perhaps TRBD1 (5 bases). Sequencing was done on a sample of peripheral blood. CDR3 bases: TGTGCCAGCAGCAGCAGGAGGGGATATACTGAAGCTTTCTTT. Its protein is CASSSRRGYTEAFF. Supplemented by reference TRBV5-4 and TRBJ1-1, the full variable domain reads ETGVTQSPTHLIKTRGQQVTLRCSSQSGHNTVSWYQQALGQGPQFIFQYYREEENGRGNFPPRFSGLQFPNYSSELNVNALELDDSALYLCASSSRRGYTEAFFGQGTRLTVV.